This T cell receptor beta chain derives from a study of cytomegalovirus exposure and HLA in healthy donors. Use of 60 Vbeta and 13 Jbeta primers characterized the PCR. Measured with immunoSEQ multiplex PCR; TCRdb has only the in-frame clones, and not every one. Of about 180,000 clones listed, 65% to 80% are singletons. From germline, CDR1 is LNHDA and CDR2 SQIVND (reference sequence). The CDR3 runs 16 residues. V shed 3 bases and J shed 2 bases, with 16 bases lying between them. Input material: PBMCs. This receptor was identified in a woman aged 25 to 39 in good health and CMV-seropositive. V is TRBV19 and J is TRBJ2-5; D call uncertain. CDR3 sequence reads: CASSIPTRVYQETQYF. The CDR3 bases are TGTGCCAGTAGTATCCCGACCCGGGTGTATCAAGAGACCCAGTACTTC.